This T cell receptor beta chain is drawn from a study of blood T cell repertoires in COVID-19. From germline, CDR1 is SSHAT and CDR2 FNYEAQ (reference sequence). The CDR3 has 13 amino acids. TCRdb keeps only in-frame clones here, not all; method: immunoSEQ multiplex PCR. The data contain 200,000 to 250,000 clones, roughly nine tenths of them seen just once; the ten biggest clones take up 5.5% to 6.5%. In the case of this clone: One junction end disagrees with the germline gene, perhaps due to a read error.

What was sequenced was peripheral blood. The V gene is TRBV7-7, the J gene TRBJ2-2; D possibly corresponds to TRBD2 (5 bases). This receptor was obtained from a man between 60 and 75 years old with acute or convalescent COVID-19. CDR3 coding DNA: TGTGCTAGCAGCTTAAGCGGCACCGGGGAGCTGTTTTTT. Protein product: CASSLSGTGELFF.